This T cell receptor beta chain was sequenced during a study of CXCR3-negative and CXCR3-positive naive CD8 T cells. Germline V gene sequence: CDR1 SGHDT, CDR2 YYEEEE. The CDR3 spans 13 residues. Notes on this clonotype: Antigen specificity is unknown.

Study-level points and caveats: Diversity ran similarly high across both naive subsets but far lower in memory CD8+ cells.

The TRB libraries of cDNA were built by UMI-labeled 5' RACE. TCRdb reprocessed the 5' RACE reads, keeping one entry per CDR3 protein, no DNA. The sample table includes 80,000 to 95,000 distinct CDR3 sequences. The sample taken for sequencing was naive CXCR3- CD8+ T cells from blood. Subset noted: CD45RO-CCR7+CD27+CD95- naive CD8+ T cells lacking CXCR3 (TNR3-). This TCR was sampled from a human donor in good health. Some clones in this sample may be carry-over from other donors' samples. The chain links TRBV5-6 to TRBJ2-7. Here the CDR3 reads CASSLSNTGEQYF.